Presented here are 21 T cell receptor beta chains from one specimen sequenced in a study of shared clonotypes between healthy human individuals (dated by TCRdb to 2020 to 2022). Libraries were made using the immunoSEQ multiplex PCR assay. This immuneACCESS table, as held by TCRdb, lists in-frame sequences with V and J called but not all clones. Of the missing ones, under half trace to an unresolved V gene in checked studies; the others have no known cause. The sample table shows under 200,000 clones, and over 80% are seen once. The ten largest clones capture 0.067% of the sample. Sequenced input: naive CD4+ T cells sorted from blood. The cell subset or site label corresponds to: CD45RA+ positively selected. Receptors originate from a woman aged 25 to 39 in good health.

The chain links TRBV20-1 to TRBJ1-2; no firm D call. The V end was cut by 7 bases, the J end by 3 bases, with 9 bases between. The length of the CDR3 is 11 residues. Germline assignment: CDR1 DFQATT and CDR2 SNEGSKA (reference sequence). The CDR3 protein is CSVGLDYGYTF. The CDR3 bases are TGCAGTGTGGGATTGGACTATGGCTACACCTTC.

This rearrangement joins TRBV2 to TRBJ1-5; D is ambiguous. The germline V gene has CDR1 SNHLY and CDR2 FYNNEI. This CDR3 has 11 residues. Trimming shortened V by 5 bases and J by 6 bases, and 5 bases separated the two germline ends. This CDR3 reads CASSLGQPQHF. CDR3 DNA sequence: TGTGCCAGCAGTTTGGGTCAGCCCCAGCATTTT. Full variable domain (outside the CDR3, taken from reference TRBV2 and TRBJ1-5): EPEVTQTPSHQVTQMGQEVILRCVPISNHLYFYWYRQILGQKVEFLVSFYNNEISEKSEIFDDQFSVERPDGSNFTLKIRSTKLEDSAMYFCASSLGQPQHFGDGTRLSIL.

The chain is built from TRBV7-2 and TRBJ1-1; D gene unclear. The CDR3 contains 14 residues. The germline CDR1 and CDR2 sequences are SGHTA and FQGNSA. Trimming stripped 5 bases from V and 5 bases from J, with 15 bases between. CDR3 in amino acids: CASSPHSRGTEAFF. CDR3 in DNA: TGTGCCAGCAGCCCCCACTCCCGAGGGACTGAAGCTTTCTTT. Full variable domain (rest looked up from reference TRBV7-2 and TRBJ1-1): GAGVSQSPSNKVTEKGKDVELRCDPISGHTALYWYRQSLGQGLEFLIYFQGNSAPDKSGLPSDRFSAERTGGSVSTLTIQRTQQEDSAVYLCASSPHSRGTEAFFGQGTRLTVV.

The CDR3 DNA reads TGTGCCAGCAGTCCCCGGGGACTAGCGGGCTGGGAGCAGTACTTC. Translation gives CASSPRGLAGWEQYF. The V gene is TRBV6-6, the J gene TRBJ2-7; 12 bases fit TRBD2. The germline V gene has CDR1 MNHNY and CDR2 SVGAGI (reference sequence). The CDR3 covers 15 residues. The V and J ends lost 5 bases and 7 bases, in that order; junction bases with no gene match: 9.

The chain links TRBV25-1 to TRBJ2-7, with D perhaps TRBD2 (5 bases). The ends were cut back, 2 bases at V and 4 bases at J, with 12 bases in the middle. Germline V gene sequence: CDR1 MGHDK, CDR2 SYGVNS. CDR3 size: 14 residues. This CDR3 reads CASSEHGRTYEQYF. The CDR3 coding sequence is TGTGCCAGCAGTGAACATGGGAGAACGTACGAGCAGTACTTC.

V is TRBV28 and J is TRBJ2-7; D not resolved. The V end lost 4 bases, the J end lost 3 bases, and 13 bases lay between the germline ends. This CDR3 region has 14 residues. Germline values: CDR1 MDHEN, CDR2 SYDVKM. The CDR3 spells CASSSQGSGYEQYF. In nucleotides, the CDR3 is TGTGCCAGCAGTTCCCAAGGGTCCGGCTACGAGCAGTACTTC. The variable domain in full, with the rest retrieved from reference TRBV28 and TRBJ2-7, is DVKVTQSSRYLVKRTGEKVFLECVQDMDHENMFWYRQDPGLGLRLIYFSYDVKMKEKGDIPEGYSVSREKKERFSLILESASTNQTSMYLCASSSQGSGYEQYFGPGTRLTVT.

V gene TRBV29-1 combines with J gene TRBJ1-4; 7 bases agree with TRBD1. CDR3 size: 13 residues. With 4 bases clipped from V and 4 bases from J, the junction kept 3 bases outside the gene matches. Looked up from germline, CDR1 is SQVTM and CDR2 is ANQGSEA. This CDR3 reads CSVGGQYNEKLFF. The DNA of the CDR3 is TGCAGCGTTGGGGGACAGTATAATGAAAAACTGTTTTTT.

This chain links TRBV18 with TRBJ2-7, with 8 bases matching TRBD1. This CDR3 region has 14 residues. V was pared by 3 bases and J by 4 bases, with 5 bases of the junction left unmatched. Germline CDR1 is KGHSH and CDR2 is LQKENI. CDR3 in amino acids: CASSPQGAGYEQYF. CDR3 nucleotides: TGTGCCAGCTCACCTCAGGGGGCTGGGTACGAGCAGTACTTC.

The chain is built from TRBV10-1 and TRBJ2-7; TRBD1 matches 9 bases. The junction had 8 bases not matched to a gene; V was cut back by 3 bases and J by 5 bases. Germline lookup yields CDR1 WNHNN and CDR2 SYGVQD (reference sequence). The CDR3 is made up of 15 amino acids. CDR3 nucleotide sequence: TGCGCCAGCAGTGACCCGAACAGGGGGCTAGACGAGCAGTACTTC. Its protein is CASSDPNRGLDEQYF.

The rearrangement joins TRBV4-2 to TRBJ2-7; D may be TRBD1 (5 bases). V was trimmed by 5 bases and J by 6 bases, leaving 11 bases between them. The CDR3 covers 12 residues. Germline values: CDR1 LGHNA, CDR2 YNFKEQ. CDR3: CASSNRGIEQYF. The DNA of the CDR3 is TGTGCCAGCAGCAATAGGGGAATCGAGCAGTACTTC.

The rearrangement joins TRBV4-2 to TRBJ1-5; D ambiguous. The germline CDR1 and CDR2 sequences are LGHNA and YNFKEQ. The CDR3 length is 14 residues. The V end was cut by 4 bases, the J end by 4 bases, with 11 bases between. CDR3 sequence reads: CASSRVPGNQPQHF. CDR3 in DNA: TGTGCCAGCAGCCGCGTCCCGGGGAATCAGCCCCAGCATTTT.

The chain recombines TRBV11-1 with TRBJ2-7; 10 nucleotides match TRBD2. The V gene's germline CDR1 is SGHAT and CDR2 FQDESV (reference sequence). V was clipped by 5 bases and J by 1 base; unmatched bases: 8. The CDR3 totals 16 residues. The CDR3 DNA reads TGTGCCAGCAGCCCCCCGGCTAGCGGGAGATCCTACGAGCAGTACTTC. Translating it yields CASSPPASGRSYEQYF. The full variable domain, its missing parts supplied by reference TRBV11-1 and TRBJ2-7, is EAEVAQSPRYKITEKSQAVAFWCDPISGHATLYWYRQILGQGPELLVQFQDESVVDDSQLPKDRFSAERLKGVDSTLKIQPAELGDSAMYLCASSPPASGRSYEQYFGPGTRLTVT.

The chain combines TRBV6-1 with TRBJ1-5; D unresolved. Trimming removed 6 bases from V and 8 bases from J, with 14 bases in between. The CDR3 runs 13 residues. CDR1 is MNHNS, CDR2 SASEGT, per germline. The CDR3 nucleotides are TGTGCCAGCAGACAGCCCGGCCGCGAGCCCCAGCATTTT. Its protein product is CASRQPGREPQHF.

The J gene is TRBJ2-1, the V gene TRBV7-2; the D call may be TRBD1 or TRBD2 (5 bases each). Trimming removed 3 bases at V and 1 base at J, with 10 bases between. The germline V gene encodes CDR1 SGHTA and CDR2 FQGNSA. The CDR3 contains 15 residues. The CDR3 sequence: CASSFGEGSYNEQFF. Here the CDR3 DNA reads TGTGCCAGCAGCTTCGGTGAGGGGTCCTACAATGAGCAGTTCTTC.

V and J are TRBV30 and TRBJ2-5; no firm D call. This CDR3 has 14 residues. The V gene lost 0 bases and the J gene lost 4 bases, with 12 bases spanning the gap. Germline V gene lookup returns CDR1 GTSNPN and CDR2 SVGIG (reference sequence). The CDR3 is CAWSVRGSRETQYF. CDR3 in DNA: TGTGCCTGGAGTGTAAGAGGTAGTCGAGAGACCCAGTACTTC.

The chain joins TRBV11-1 to TRBJ2-6, with D possibly being TRBD1 (5 bases). From germline, CDR1 is SGHAT and CDR2 FQDESV (reference sequence). The CDR3 totals 14 residues. The V gene lost 6 bases and the J gene lost 2 bases, with 8 bases spanning the gap. The CDR3 loop is CASRMTAGANVLTF. For the CDR3, the DNA is TGTGCCAGCAGGATGACAGCTGGGGCCAACGTCCTGACTTTC.

In its sample, this clone was seen once. V gene TRBV23-1 combines with J gene TRBJ2-7; 7 bases are a match to TRBD1. TRBV23-1 is known as an ORF, though its function is uncertain. With 4 bases clipped from V and 3 bases from J, the junction kept 15 bases outside the gene matches. The CDR3 is made up of 17 amino acids. The CDR3 sequence: CASSLWLVGTDSYEQYF. The CDR3 DNA reads TGCGCCAGCAGTCTCTGGCTAGTGGGGACAGATAGCTACGAGCAGTACTTC.

The rearrangement joins TRBV11-2 to TRBJ2-5; 9 nucleotides align to TRBD2. The end of the DNA aligns better with TRBJ2-7, so the J call may be wrong. Germline V CDR1 and CDR2: SGHAT, FQNNGV. CDR3 length equals 15 residues. This CDR3 reads CASSTGLAGFYEQYF. The CDR3 coding sequence is TGTGCCAGCAGCACCGGGCTAGCGGGATTCTACGAGCAGTACTTC.

V and J are TRBV4-1 and TRBJ1-1; maybe TRBD1 (5 bases). The CDR3 contains 13 residues. Deletions cut 8 bases from V and 2 bases from J, with 12 bases between. From germline, CDR1 is MGHRA and CDR2 YSYEKL. The CDR3 sequence: CASGGTFNTEAFF. DNA for the CDR3: TGCGCCAGCGGAGGGACGTTTAACACTGAAGCTTTCTTT.

The chain has TRBV28 and TRBJ2-7; D is undetermined. The V end lost 2 bases, the J end lost 6 bases, and 2 bases lay between the germline ends. Germline CDR1 reads MDHEN; CDR2 reads SYDVKM. This CDR3 region has 10 residues. The CDR3: CASSLSEQYF. The CDR3 DNA sequence: TGTGCCAGCAGTTTAAGCGAGCAGTACTTC.

A few counts support this clone. The CDR3 nucleotides are TGCGCCAGCAGCCCGGGACAGTCGAATCAGCCCCAGCATTTT. This encodes CASSPGQSNQPQHF. The chain employs TRBV5-1 and TRBJ1-5; 7 positions agree with TRBD1. V gave up 4 bases and J gave up 4 bases; unmatched junction bases: 5. There are 14 residues in the CDR3. Germline assignment: CDR1 SGHRS and CDR2 YFSETQ.